Each of the 28 T cell receptor beta chains below was sequenced from the same sample in a study of blood T cell repertoires in COVID-19. Libraries were prepared by immunoSEQ multiplex PCR; TCRdb keeps only in-frame clonotypes and omits some of them. The profile shows more than 300,000 clones, more than 75% of them singletons. Source material: PBMCs or T cells enriched from blood (not recorded which). All receptors derive from a woman aged 18-30 years who had recovered from COVID-19.

This chain joins TRBV27 and TRBJ1-2; 10 positions agree with TRBD1. Germline V gene data show CDR1 as MNHEY and CDR2 as SMNVEV (reference sequence). This CDR3 spans 15 amino acids. The J segment lost 3 bases and the V segment lost 5 bases, leaving 6 bases of the junction unmatched. The CDR3 bases are TGTGCCAGCAGTACCGCGGGACAGGGGTACTATGGCTACACCTTC. Its translation is CASSTAGQGYYGYTF.

The chain recombines TRBV30 with TRBJ1-1; unclear D gene. Trimming cost V 5 bases and J 4 bases, with 23 bases left between them. The V gene's germline CDR1 is GTSNPN and CDR2 SVGIG (reference sequence). CDR3 size: 16 residues. The CDR3 coding sequence is TGTGCCTGGGGCCGTGGGCTGGTCCAGGTTGGCACTGAAGCTTTCTTT. This sequence encodes CAWGRGLVQVGTEAFF.

V gene TRBV18 combines with J gene TRBJ2-1, with 10 nucleotides matching TRBD1. The CDR3 is 15 amino acids. Germline V gene sequence: CDR1 KGHSH, CDR2 LQKENI. J gave up 6 bases and V 6 bases, and 8 bases lay outside the gene matches. The CDR3 loop is CASSLGTGVLNEQFF. The CDR3 DNA reads TGTGCCAGCTCGCTAGGGACAGGGGTTCTCAATGAGCAGTTCTTC. The variable domain in full, with the rest retrieved from reference TRBV18 and TRBJ2-1, is NAGVMQNPRHLVRRRGQEARLRCSPMKGHSHVYWYRQLPEEGLKFMVYLQKENIIDESGMPKERFSAEFPKEGPSILRIQQVVRGDSAAYFCASSLGTGVLNEQFFGPGTRLTVL.

The chain combines TRBV24-1 with TRBJ1-1; unclear D gene. This CDR3 is 11 amino acids long. The V end was cut by 6 bases, the J end by 6 bases, with 7 bases between. Germline-derived CDR1 and CDR2 are KGHDR and SFDVKD. CDR3 in amino acids: CATSSGAEAFF. DNA of the CDR3: TGTGCCACCAGTAGCGGAGCTGAAGCTTTCTTT.

This clone was found a few times. V usage is TRBV5-1 and J usage is TRBJ2-3, with 8 nucleotides matching TRBD1. V gave up 4 bases and J gave up 6 bases; unmatched junction bases: 10. This CDR3 has 15 amino acids. In germline, CDR1 is SGHRS, CDR2 YFSETQ. The CDR3 here is CASSRQGTISDTQYF. The CDR3 DNA reads as TGCGCCAGCAGCAGACAGGGGACGATCTCGGATACGCAGTATTTT.

V usage is TRBV24-1 and J usage is TRBJ2-1; TRBD1 aligns across 9 bases. CDR1 and CDR2 from the germline V gene are KGHDR and SFDVKD. The CDR3 has 14 amino acids. V lost 9 bases to trimming and J lost 7 bases; unmatched junction nucleotides: 9. The CDR3 sequence is CATQKGQGKNEQFF. In nucleotides, the CDR3 is TGTGCCACCCAGAAAGGACAGGGGAAGAATGAGCAGTTCTTC.

The J gene is TRBJ2-1, the V gene TRBV30; D perhaps matches TRBD2 (5 bases). The length of the CDR3 is 15 residues. V lost 3 bases, J lost 0 bases, and 12 bases lay in between. From germline, CDR1 is GTSNPN and CDR2 SVGIG (reference sequence). The CDR3 DNA sequence: TGTGCCTGGAGAGTGCGGAGGAGCTCCTACAATGAGCAGTTCTTC. Translated, it gives CAWRVRRSSYNEQFF.

This chain connects TRBV3-1 (or the pseudogene TRBV3-2) to TRBJ2-7; a weak D match, TRBD1 (5 bases). The CDR3 contains 12 residues. The germline V and J ends were trimmed by 5 bases and 4 bases, with 9 bases remaining between them. The V gene's germline CDR1 is LGHDT and CDR2 YNNKEL (reference sequence). The CDR3 bases are TGTGCCAGCAGCTCTCCAGGGTACGAGCAGTACTTC. Protein: CASSSPGYEQYF.

This clone was counted a few times. The CDR3 protein is CASSLEWDRGHQPQHF. The DNA of the CDR3 is TGTGCCAGCAGTTTGGAATGGGACAGGGGGCATCAGCCCCAGCATTTT. The genes are TRBV28 and TRBJ1-5; 12 bases line up with TRBD1. V shed 3 bases, J shed 5 bases, and the junction held 5 bases outside the gene matches. The CDR3 has 16 amino acids. Germline-derived CDR1 and CDR2 are MDHEN and SYDVKM. Complete variable domain (other parts from reference TRBV28 and TRBJ1-5): DVKVTQSSRYLVKRTGEKVFLECVQDMDHENMFWYRQDPGLGLRLIYFSYDVKMKEKGDIPEGYSVSREKKERFSLILESASTNQTSMYLCASSLEWDRGHQPQHFGDGTRLSIL.

This chain uses TRBV28 with TRBJ1-4; 7 nucleotides agree with TRBD1. The length of the CDR3 is 20 residues. Germline CDR1 MDHEN, CDR2 SYDVKM. Trimming at V came to 5 bases and at J to 0 bases, leaving 18 bases not matched to a gene. The chain's CDR3 is CASSVDRAKISIATNEKLFF. The CDR3 DNA is TGTGCCAGCAGTGTCGACAGGGCAAAGATCTCAATTGCAACTAATGAAAAACTGTTTTTT. Using reference TRBV28 and TRBJ1-4 for the parts outside the CDR3, the full variable domain is DVKVTQSSRYLVKRTGEKVFLECVQDMDHENMFWYRQDPGLGLRLIYFSYDVKMKEKGDIPEGYSVSREKKERFSLILESASTNQTSMYLCASSVDRAKISIATNEKLFFGSGTQLSVL.

Turning to this clone: The same CDR3 is also encoded by other DNA sequences in this sample. The V gene is TRBV5-4, the J gene TRBJ1-1, with D possibly matching TRBD1 (5 bases). CDR3 length: 12 residues. Trimming took 3 bases from V and 5 from J, leaving 8 bases between them. Germline assignment: CDR1 SGHNT and CDR2 YYREEE (reference sequence). The CDR3 DNA reads as TGTGCCAGCAGCTGGGGGGGGACTGAAGCTTTCTTT. Protein: CASSWGGTEAFF. Using reference TRBV5-4 and TRBJ1-1 for the parts outside the CDR3, the full variable domain is ETGVTQSPTHLIKTRGQQVTLRCSSQSGHNTVSWYQQALGQGPQFIFQYYREEENGRGNFPPRFSGLQFPNYSSELNVNALELDDSALYLCASSWGGTEAFFGQGTRLTVV.

The chain couples TRBV4-1 to TRBJ1-3; D is ambiguous. Germline V gives CDR1 MGHRA, CDR2 YSYEKL. This CDR3 has 17 amino acids. Trimming removed 0 bases from V and 3 bases from J, with 15 bases in between. Here the CDR3 DNA reads TGCGCCAGCAGCCAAGAGGTGGGGAGAGGGCTTGGAAACACCATATATTTT. Translation: CASSQEVGRGLGNTIYF.

The chain couples TRBV19 to TRBJ1-4; no clear D gene. Trimming took 3 bases from V and 4 from J, leaving 9 bases between them. Germline CDR1 reads LNHDA; CDR2 reads SQIVND (reference sequence). The CDR3 length is 14 residues. CDR3 amino acids: CASSIPQFNEKLFF. In DNA, the CDR3 is TGTGCCAGTAGTATCCCTCAGTTTAATGAAAAACTGTTTTTT. Full variable domain (outside the CDR3, taken from reference TRBV19 and TRBJ1-4): DGGITQSPKYLFRKEGQNVTLSCEQNLNHDAMYWYRQDPGQGLRLIYYSQIVNDFQKGDIAEGYSVSREKKESFPLTVTSAQKNPTAFYLCASSIPQFNEKLFFGSGTQLSVL.

The chain has TRBV11-2 and TRBJ2-2, with a weak D call TRBD2 (6 bases). Trimming took off 0 bases at V and 5 bases at J, with 10 bases between the two ends. Per germline, CDR1 SGHAT and CDR2 FQNNGV. This CDR3 is 15 amino acids long. The CDR3 nucleotides are TGTGCCAGCAGCTTAGAAGGAGGGAAGACCGGGGAGCTGTTTTTT. Translated: CASSLEGGKTGELFF.

The V and J genes are TRBV12-3 or TRBV12-4 and TRBJ2-7; 7 positions agree with TRBD2. The V and J ends lost 4 bases and 4 bases, in that order; junction bases with no gene match: 4. The CDR3 totals 13 residues. In DNA form, the CDR3 reads TGTGCCAGCAGTTCGGGGGGTATTTACGAGCAGTACTTC. This codes for CASSSGGIYEQYF.

The sample holds one count of this clone. The genes are TRBV6-5 and TRBJ1-4, with TRBD1 matching 8 bases. V trimming: 4 bases; J trimming: 8 bases; junction bases outside the gene matches: 6. CDR1 and CDR2 from the germline V gene are MNHEY and SVGAGI. CDR3 length equals 14 residues. DNA for the CDR3: TGTGCCAGCAGTTTAGGGACAGGCATCGAAAAACTGTTTTTT. Protein: CASSLGTGIEKLFF.

The rearrangement uses TRBV9 and TRBJ2-2; 7 bases are shared with TRBD2. V lost 4 bases and J lost 1; bases outside the gene matches: 4. The CDR3 spans 15 residues. Germline V CDR1 and CDR2: SGDLS, YYNGEE. The CDR3 loop is CASSQSGGNTGELFF. As DNA, the CDR3 is TGTGCCAGCAGCCAGTCGGGGGGGAACACCGGGGAGCTGTTTTTT.

This chain uses TRBV7-2 with TRBJ1-4; D not resolved. CDR3 size: 15 residues. V shed 5 bases and J shed 0 bases, with 10 bases lying between them. Germline values: CDR1 SGHTA, CDR2 FQGNSA. CDR3 sequence reads: CASSASQATNEKLFF. In DNA, the CDR3 is TGTGCCAGCAGCGCCTCGCAGGCAACTAATGAAAAACTGTTTTTT.

This clone was seen more than once but under ten times. The chain carries TRBV6-5 and TRBJ1-2; 8 bases line up with TRBD1. The CDR3 runs to 13 residues. After removal of 6 bases from V and 6 bases from J, the junction contained 6 bases not matched to a gene. Per the germline V gene, CDR1 is MNHEY and CDR2 is SVGAGI. This CDR3 reads CASRPPGGHGYTF. For the CDR3, the DNA is TGTGCCAGCAGGCCGCCAGGGGGCCATGGCTACACCTTC.

In nucleotides, the CDR3 is TGTGCCAGCATCCCGGACAGGAATGTAGATGGCTACACCTTC. Residues: CASIPDRNVDGYTF. The chain recombines TRBV6-5 with TRBJ1-2; 7 bases are shared with TRBD1. In germline, CDR1 is MNHEY, CDR2 SVGAGI. V dropped 7 bases and J dropped 6; count of bases not matched to a gene: 11. The CDR3 extends over 14 amino acids.

The chain recombines TRBV30 with TRBJ1-1; maybe TRBD1 (5 bases). This CDR3 contains 13 residues. Trimming took 0 bases from V and 4 from J, leaving 9 bases between them. Germline values: CDR1 GTSNPN, CDR2 SVGIG (reference sequence). The CDR3: CAWSVRGSTEAFF. CDR3 nucleotides: TGTGCCTGGAGTGTACGGGGGTCCACTGAAGCTTTCTTT.

The gene calls are TRBV29-1 and TRBJ2-7; weak D call: TRBD2 (5 bases). This CDR3 spans 12 amino acids. V was clipped by 7 bases and J by 2 bases, with 12 bases between them. The germline V gene encodes CDR1 SQVTM and CDR2 ANQGSEA. The CDR3: CSARTRAYEQYF. The CDR3 nucleotides are TGCAGCGCGAGGACGCGGGCCTACGAGCAGTACTTC.

This chain connects TRBV9 to TRBJ1-6; D unresolved. The CDR3 totals 15 residues. The V end was cut by 2 bases, the J end by 9 bases, with 15 bases between. Germline loops: CDR1 SGDLS, CDR2 YYNGEE. The CDR3 region has the DNA TGTGCCAGCAGCGTTGGCGAGGGCTTAACTTCACCCCTCCACTTT. It specifies CASSVGEGLTSPLHF.

The rearrangement uses TRBV5-1 and TRBJ2-5, with 10 bases that match TRBD2. The J segment lost 4 bases and the V segment lost 0 bases, leaving 3 bases of the junction unmatched. The germline gives CDR1 SGHRS, CDR2 YFSETQ. The CDR3 runs 15 residues. The CDR3 coding sequence is TGCGCCAGCAGCTTGGAGGCTAGCGGGGGAGAGACCCAGTACTTC. Amino acids: CASSLEASGGETQYF. The full variable domain, with the rest looked up from reference TRBV5-1 and TRBJ2-5, is KAGVTQTPRYLIKTRGQQVTLSCSPISGHRSVSWYQQTPGQGLQFLFEYFSETQRNKGNFPGRFSGRQFSNSRSEMNVSTLELGDSALYLCASSLEASGGETQYFGPGTRLLVL.

This clone was observed a handful of times. The rearrangement joins TRBV7-9 to TRBJ2-1, with TRBD1 identical over 9 bases. V shed 5 bases, J shed 0 bases, and the junction held 2 bases outside the gene matches. This CDR3 has 15 residues. The germline CDR1 and CDR2 sequences are SEHNR and FQNEAQ (reference sequence). Written as DNA, the CDR3 is TGTGCCAGCAGCCCGACAGGGGGCTCCTACAATGAGCAGTTCTTC. This codes for CASSPTGGSYNEQFF.

The chain has TRBV19 and TRBJ2-1; 8 bases agree with TRBD1. The V segment lost 5 bases and the J segment 7 bases; nucleotides outside the gene matches: 10. From germline, CDR1 is LNHDA and CDR2 SQIVND (reference sequence). This CDR3 is built from 15 residues. CDR3 amino acids: CASSSTGTGRNEQFF. Here the CDR3 DNA reads TGTGCCAGTAGTTCAACCGGGACAGGTCGTAATGAGCAGTTCTTC.

The chain carries TRBV9 and TRBJ1-5, with 8 bases aligning to TRBD1. The CDR3 totals 14 residues. Germline CDR1 reads SGDLS; CDR2 reads YYNGEE. Trimming removed 3 bases from V and 2 bases from J; junction bases left unmatched: 1. The CDR3 bases are TGTGCCAGCAGCGGGGGACAGGGCAATCAGCCCCAGCATTTT. Amino acids: CASSGGQGNQPQHF.

The chain recombines TRBV7-2 with TRBJ1-1; D unclear. V was trimmed by 0 bases and J by 11 bases, leaving 10 bases between them. Germline CDR1 SGHTA, CDR2 FQGNSA. The CDR3 sequence is 12 residues long. The CDR3 DNA reads TGTGCCAGCAGCTTAGCCAAGATTGAGGCTTTCTTT. It is translated as CASSLAKIEAFF.